The rows below give T cell receptor beta chains drawn from one sample of a study of blood T cell repertoires in COVID-19. Profiled with immunoSEQ multiplex PCR; TCRdb holds only in-frame clones, not every one. The table shows 140,000 or so clones, with approximately 87% occurring only once. Sequencing input: peripheral blood. The receptors derive from a woman between 45 and 60 years old with active or convalescent COVID-19. Both conserved end residues are trimmed from each CDR3. Each record gives: V gene, J gene, clone size, CDR3 protein. The size entry is marked missing in some rows and otherwise reads once, few, many or a size class.

V: TRBV30; J: TRBJ2-7; size: .; CDR3: AWSRQVGAYEQY
V: TRBV7-2; J: TRBJ1-4; size: once; CDR3: ASSTGGSGEKLF
V: TRBV19; J: TRBJ2-5; size: .; CDR3: ASSMSVGSYGTQY
V: TRBV30; J: TRBJ2-2; size: .; CDR3: AMEGSQTRNRRYPGYTGELF
V: TRBV29-1; J: TRBJ2-1; size: .; CDR3: SVDGGGNEQF
V: TRBV4-3; J: TRBJ2-2; size: .; CDR3: ASSHSPGDTGELF
V: TRBV30; J: TRBJ1-5; size: .; CDR3: AWSPPGGSSGNQPQH
V: TRBV6-4; J: TRBJ1-6; size: .; CDR3: ASSDNDGNSPLH
V: TRBV6-5; J: TRBJ1-1; size: .; CDR3: ASSRNTEAF
V: TRBV7-9; J: TRBJ1-1; size: .; CDR3: ASSLGRAGRTEAF
V: TRBV18; J: TRBJ1-1; size: .; CDR3: ASSTPGGREAF
V: TRBV7-2; J: TRBJ2-7; size: .; CDR3: ASSVSGQGVAYEQY
V: TRBV7-2; J: TRBJ2-1; size: .; CDR3: ASSRDNYNEQF
V: TRBV27; J: TRBJ1-2; size: .; CDR3: ASSLTQGSANYGYT
V: TRBV19; J: TRBJ2-2; size: .; CDR3: ASSIQGPGELF
V: TRBV29-1; J: TRBJ2-3; size: .; CDR3: SVEVGGGGDTQY
V: TRBV5-1; J: TRBJ1-2; size: .; CDR3: ASSLGGTGPS
V: TRBV19; J: TRBJ2-1; size: .; CDR3: ASTKAGLAQRGNEQF
V: TRBV4-3; J: TRBJ1-1; size: .; CDR3: ASSQGWTSNTEAF
V: TRBV12-3/TRBV12-4; J: TRBJ1-2; size: .; CDR3: ASSTRGRNGYT
V: TRBV10-3; J: TRBJ1-4; size: once; CDR3: ATATGISNEKLF
V: TRBV9; J: TRBJ2-7; size: once; CDR3: ASSVDTVSYEQY
V: TRBV30; J: TRBJ1-2; size: .; CDR3: AWSYPGQGAVYGYT
V: TRBV18; J: TRBJ2-6; size: .; CDR3: ASSPGGLGANVLT
V: TRBV7-3; J: TRBJ2-3; size: .; CDR3: ASSYQGLAGGISTDTQY
V: TRBV27; J: TRBJ1-2; size: few; CDR3: ASHPGGKPNYGYT
V: TRBV28; J: TRBJ1-4; size: .; CDR3: ASSLWGGATNEKLF
V: TRBV29-1; J: TRBJ1-3; size: few; CDR3: SVSETGNTIY
V: TRBV27; J: TRBJ2-7; size: .; CDR3: ASSYGLPYEQY
V: TRBV5-4; J: TRBJ1-4; size: once; CDR3: ATGRGGNNNEKLF
V: TRBV5-1; J: TRBJ2-7; size: once; CDR3: ASSLTGPSSYEQY
V: TRBV6-5; J: TRBJ2-6; size: .; CDR3: ASTNSFSGANVLT
V: TRBV19; J: TRBJ2-7; size: .; CDR3: ASRVGTGPHEQY
V: TRBV3-1/TRBV3-2; J: TRBJ1-2; size: .; CDR3: ASSPSSDRAYGYT
V: TRBV11-2; J: TRBJ2-7; size: .; CDR3: ASSLGGGRYEQY
V: TRBV9; J: TRBJ2-1; size: once; CDR3: ASSSRQSSYNEQF
V: TRBV5-5; J: TRBJ2-3; size: .; CDR3: ASSFSAVSTDTQY
V: TRBV5-1; J: TRBJ1-5; size: .; CDR3: ASSLTGGGNQPQH
V: TRBV21-1; J: TRBJ1-4; size: .; CDR3: ASTLKGRVVEKLF
V: TRBV7-9; J: TRBJ2-2; size: .; CDR3: ASSTSFTGTHTNTGELF
V: TRBV7-2; J: TRBJ1-6; size: .; CDR3: ASSDPQGAGAYNSPLH
V: TRBV12-5; J: TRBJ1-2; size: .; CDR3: ASGLVDRDGYT
V: TRBV29-1; J: TRBJ2-2; size: .; CDR3: SVETSRNTGELF
V: TRBV25-1; J: TRBJ1-4; size: .; CDR3: ASSDREGVEKLF
V: TRBV7-2; J: TRBJ1-2; size: .; CDR3: ASSLIQAGVPLNGYT
V: TRBV19; J: TRBJ1-4; size: once; CDR3: ASSRRGGAYEKLF
V: TRBV9; J: TRBJ2-2; size: .; CDR3: ASSVTGGNTGELF
V: TRBV3-1/TRBV3-2; J: TRBJ2-1; size: .; CDR3: ASSTSNNEQF
V: TRBV7-8; J: TRBJ2-3; size: .; CDR3: ASSLGRAGETDTQY
V: TRBV7-2; J: TRBJ2-3; size: .; CDR3: ASSFAGRSLGY
V: TRBV30; J: TRBJ1-4; size: .; CDR3: AWKTGGAGEKLF
V: TRBV4-2; J: TRBJ2-7; size: .; CDR3: ASSQELAGAPQY